The 21 T cell receptor beta chains below come from one sample, sequenced in a study of blood T cell repertoires in COVID-19. Assay: immunoSEQ multiplex PCR; the TCRdb copy retains only in-frame clones and omits some. The sample has tens of thousands of clones, about 82% seen once; the top ten hold over 20%. The sample taken for sequencing was peripheral blood. All receptors come from a woman aged 80 or older in a cohort sampled during active or convalescent COVID-19.

V is TRBV6-1 and J is TRBJ2-1, with TRBD2 as a possible D gene (7 bases). The CDR3 sequence is 16 residues long. V was clipped by 1 base and J by 3 bases, with 13 bases between them. From germline, CDR1 is MNHNS and CDR2 SASEGT. The CDR3: CASSEEEGGHYNEQFF. The CDR3 coding sequence is TGTGCCAGCAGTGAAGAAGAGGGGGGGCACTACAATGAGCAGTTCTTC.

The rearrangement joins TRBV5-1 to TRBJ2-1, with D possibly matching TRBD1 (6 bases). The CDR3 covers 16 residues. Trimming removed 3 bases at V and 1 base at J, with 14 bases between. From germline, CDR1 is SGHRS and CDR2 YFSETQ. The CDR3 DNA is TGCGCCAGCAGCTCTGGGGGCGGCGGTTCCTACAATGAGCAGTTCTTC. This translates into CASSSGGGGSYNEQFF.

The V and J genes are TRBV2 and TRBJ1-5; D is unclear. From germline, CDR1 is SNHLY and CDR2 FYNNEI. Trimming removed 5 bases at V and 9 bases at J, with 14 bases between. This CDR3 is built from 13 residues. This chain's CDR3 is CASSPGEPGPQHF. CDR3 DNA sequence: TGTGCCAGCAGTCCCGGGGAACCCGGGCCCCAGCATTTT. The variable domain in full, with the rest retrieved from reference TRBV2 and TRBJ1-5, is EPEVTQTPSHQVTQMGQEVILRCVPISNHLYFYWYRQILGQKVEFLVSFYNNEISEKSEIFDDQFSVERPDGSNFTLKIRSTKLEDSAMYFCASSPGEPGPQHFGDGTRLSIL.

V is TRBV3-1 (or the pseudogene TRBV3-2) and J is TRBJ2-5; 8 bases align to TRBD2. There are 17 residues in the CDR3. Trimming cost V 0 bases and J 0 bases; bases outside gene matches: 6. Germline V gene data show CDR1 as LGHDT and CDR2 as YNNKEL (reference sequence). The CDR3 DNA reads TGTGCCAGCAGCCAAGAGCGTCTAGCGGGCAACCAAGAGACCCAGTACTTC. This sequence encodes CASSQERLAGNQETQYF.

The chain carries TRBV19 and TRBJ1-1; D call uncertain. The germline V and J ends were trimmed by 7 bases and 1 base, with 10 bases remaining between them. The CDR3 length is 13 residues. The germline gives CDR1 LNHDA, CDR2 SQIVND (reference sequence). The CDR3 region has the DNA TGTGCCAGTATTGAACGGGGGAACACTGAAGCTTTCTTT. It translates to CASIERGNTEAFF. Using reference TRBV19 and TRBJ1-1 for the parts outside the CDR3, the full variable domain is DGGITQSPKYLFRKEGQNVTLSCEQNLNHDAMYWYRQDPGQGLRLIYYSQIVNDFQKGDIAEGYSVSREKKESFPLTVTSAQKNPTAFYLCASIERGNTEAFFGQGTRLTVV.

J is TRBJ2-5 and V is TRBV11-3, with D tentatively TRBD2 (6 bases). Trimming took 5 bases from V and 4 from J, leaving 17 bases between them. The CDR3 is 15 amino acids. The germline CDR1 and CDR2 sequences are SGHNT and YENEEA. Here the CDR3 reads CASSPTAVGLETQYF. DNA for the CDR3: TGTGCCAGCAGCCCCACGGCTGTGGGACTAGAGACCCAGTACTTC.

The gene calls are TRBV5-1 and TRBJ1-2; D might be TRBD1 (6 bases). This CDR3 has 14 amino acids. CDR1 is SGHRS and CDR2 is YFSETQ in the germline V gene. Deletions cut 0 bases from V and 8 bases from J, with 14 bases between. In nucleotides, the CDR3 is TGCGCCAGCAGCTTGGGTGGGACACCGAGCGGCTACACCTTC. Its translation is CASSLGGTPSGYTF.

The chain is built from TRBV2 and TRBJ2-1; 7 bases align to TRBD2. Germline V gene lookup returns CDR1 SNHLY and CDR2 FYNNEI. This CDR3 region has 15 residues. V was clipped by 7 bases and J by 3 bases; unmatched bases: 9. In nucleotides, the CDR3 is TGTGCCAGCACCCCCCAGCGGGGAGGCTACAATGAGCAGTTCTTC. Translated: CASTPQRGGYNEQFF.

This clone has a handful of counts. The chain employs TRBV12-3 or TRBV12-4 and TRBJ1-2; no clear D gene. This CDR3 contains 13 residues. Trimming took 6 bases from V and 0 from J, leaving 8 bases between them. As DNA, the CDR3 is TGTGCCAGCAGCCCCCTCCCTAACTATGGCTACACCTTC. The encoded protein is CASSPLPNYGYTF.

The chain carries TRBV6-5 and TRBJ1-1; no reliable D call. Germline V gene data show CDR1 as MNHEY and CDR2 as SVGAGI. The CDR3 has 13 residues. Trimming removed 6 bases from V and 8 bases from J, with 16 bases in between. This CDR3 reads CASRPPGVREAFF. The CDR3 DNA reads TGTGCCAGCAGACCCCCCGGGGTCCGCGAAGCTTTCTTT.

This clone was counted ten times or more. The chain employs TRBV10-2 and TRBJ2-7, with 9 positions matching TRBD1. V lost 0 bases to trimming and J lost 6 bases; unmatched junction nucleotides: 9. This CDR3 is built from 16 residues. Germline values: CDR1 WSHSY, CDR2 SAAADI. CDR3: CASSESGNHRGLEQYV. The CDR3 coding sequence is TGCGCCAGCAGTGAGTCGGGTAATCACAGGGGGCTCGAGCAGTACGTC.

This clone was recorded once. This sequence joins TRBV5-6 and TRBJ1-4; D might be TRBD1 (6 bases). Germline V gives CDR1 SGHDT, CDR2 YYEEEE. The CDR3 sequence is 16 residues long. Deletions cut 0 bases from V and 8 bases from J, with 17 bases between. The CDR3 DNA follows: TGTGCCAGCAGCTTGGCCGGACAGACTCTAGGGGAAAAACTGTTTTTT. Its translation: CASSLAGQTLGEKLFF.

The genes are TRBV3-1 (or the pseudogene TRBV3-2) and TRBJ1-2, with D perhaps TRBD1 (5 bases). Germline assignment: CDR1 LGHDT and CDR2 YNNKEL (reference sequence). With 2 bases removed from V and 8 bases from J, the gap between germline ends came to 12 bases. The CDR3 spans 13 residues. The CDR3 DNA reads as TGTGCCAGCAGCCAAACGTGGCAGGGAGGCTACACCTTC. Translation: CASSQTWQGGYTF.

This chain links TRBV9 with TRBJ2-2; D is undetermined. The V and J ends lost 3 bases and 4 bases respectively, with 7 bases between them. The CDR3 totals 13 residues. The germline CDR1 and CDR2 sequences are SGDLS and YYNGEE. For the CDR3, the DNA is TGTGCCAGCAGCGAGACAAGCACCGGGGAGCTGTTTTTT. Protein sequence: CASSETSTGELFF. The variable domain in full, with the rest retrieved from reference TRBV9 and TRBJ2-2, is DSGVTQTPKHLITATGQRVTLRCSPRSGDLSVYWYQQSLDQGLQFLIQYYNGEERAKGNILERFSAQQFPDLHSELNLSSLELGDSALYFCASSETSTGELFFGEGSRLTVL.

The rearrangement links TRBV3-1 (or the pseudogene TRBV3-2) to TRBJ1-2, with TRBD1 identical over 7 bases. The V segment lost 3 bases and the J segment 3 bases; nucleotides outside the gene matches: 1. CDR1 is LGHDT and CDR2 is YNNKEL in the germline V gene (reference sequence). The CDR3 runs 13 residues. CDR3 protein: CASSQGQHYGYTF. CDR3 sequence (DNA): TGTGCCAGCAGCCAGGGACAGCACTATGGCTACACCTTC.

This clone was observed once. The V and J genes are TRBV2 and TRBJ2-1, with 12 nucleotides matching TRBD2. The CDR3 is 18 amino acids. V shed 6 bases and J 0 bases; nucleotides not matched to a gene: 9. Looked up from germline, CDR1 is SNHLY and CDR2 is FYNNEI. CDR3 residues: CASRGGLAGRSSYNEQFF. CDR3 in DNA: TGTGCCAGCAGAGGGGGACTAGCGGGTAGAAGCTCCTACAATGAGCAGTTCTTC.

This clone was counted a single time. This chain uses TRBV28 with TRBJ1-5; D is undetermined. The V end was cut by 6 bases, the J end by 2 bases, with 14 bases between. Germline V gene data show CDR1 as MDHEN and CDR2 as SYDVKM. This CDR3 region has 15 residues. Here the CDR3 reads CASSRPGIGNQPQHF. The CDR3, as DNA: TGTGCCAGCAGCCGCCCCGGTATTGGCAATCAGCCCCAGCATTTT.

This chain links TRBV6-1 with TRBJ2-3; D is undetermined. V lost 2 bases and J 1 base, leaving 10 bases between the germline ends. This CDR3 comprises 15 residues. CDR1 and CDR2 from the germline V gene are MNHNS and SASEGT. CDR3 sequence (DNA): TGTGCCAGCAGTGAACCCAGTGTGGGCACAGATACGCAGTATTTT. The encoded protein is CASSEPSVGTDTQYF.

The V and J genes are TRBV28 and TRBJ1-1; 9 bases match TRBD1. Unmatched junction bases numbered 11, after V lost 3 bases and J lost 6 bases. Looked up from germline, CDR1 is MDHEN and CDR2 is SYDVKM. The CDR3 loop spans 16 amino acids. CDR3 in DNA: TGTGCCAGCAGTTTTCCGGACAGGGGAAGAAGAGCTGAAGCTTTCTTT. As protein: CASSFPDRGRRAEAFF.

V is TRBV7-3 and J is TRBJ2-3; 8 bases agree with TRBD2. V shed 4 bases and J 1 base; nucleotides not matched to a gene: 7. The CDR3 consists of 16 residues. The germline CDR1 and CDR2 sequences are SGHTA and FQGTGA. The CDR3 bases are TGTGCCAGCAGCTCAGGGTCCGGGAGGGGCACAGATACGCAGTATTTT. Translating it yields CASSSGSGRGTDTQYF.

CDR3 DNA: TGTGCCAGCAGTGACCAACCGACTATTACCTACGAGCAGTACTTC. Translation gives CASSDQPTITYEQYF. The J gene is TRBJ2-7, the V gene TRBV6-1; D might be TRBD2 (5 bases). Germline CDR1 is MNHNS and CDR2 is SASEGT. This CDR3 contains 15 residues. V lost 3 bases, J lost 2 bases, and 14 bases lay in between.